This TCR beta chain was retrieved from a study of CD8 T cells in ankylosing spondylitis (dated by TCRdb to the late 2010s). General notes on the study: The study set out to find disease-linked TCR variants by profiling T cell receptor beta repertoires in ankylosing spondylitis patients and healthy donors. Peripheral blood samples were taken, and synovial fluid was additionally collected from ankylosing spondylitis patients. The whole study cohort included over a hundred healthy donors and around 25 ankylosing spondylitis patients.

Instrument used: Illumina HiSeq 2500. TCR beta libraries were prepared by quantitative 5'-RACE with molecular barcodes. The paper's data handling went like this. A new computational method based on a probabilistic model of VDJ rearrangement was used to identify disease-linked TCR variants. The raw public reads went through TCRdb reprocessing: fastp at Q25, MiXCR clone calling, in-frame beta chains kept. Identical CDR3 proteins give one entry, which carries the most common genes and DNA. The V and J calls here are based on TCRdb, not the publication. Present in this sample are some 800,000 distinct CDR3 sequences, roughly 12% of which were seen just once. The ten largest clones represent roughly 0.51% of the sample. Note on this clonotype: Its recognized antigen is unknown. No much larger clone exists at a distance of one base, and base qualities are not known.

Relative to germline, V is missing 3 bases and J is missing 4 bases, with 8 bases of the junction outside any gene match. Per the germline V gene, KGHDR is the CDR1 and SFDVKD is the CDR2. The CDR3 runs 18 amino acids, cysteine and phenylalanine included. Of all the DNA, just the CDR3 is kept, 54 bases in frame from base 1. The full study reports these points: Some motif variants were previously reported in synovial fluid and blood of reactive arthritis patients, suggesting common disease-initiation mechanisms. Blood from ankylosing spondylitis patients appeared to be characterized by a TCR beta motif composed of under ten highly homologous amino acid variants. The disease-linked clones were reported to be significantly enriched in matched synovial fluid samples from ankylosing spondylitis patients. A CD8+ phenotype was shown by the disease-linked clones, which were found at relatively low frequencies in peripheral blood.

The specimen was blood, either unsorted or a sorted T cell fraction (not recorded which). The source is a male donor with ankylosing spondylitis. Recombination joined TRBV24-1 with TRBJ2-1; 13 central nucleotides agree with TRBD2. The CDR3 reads CATSDLGTSGDYYNEQFF. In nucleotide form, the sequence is TGTGCCACCAGTGATCTGGGGACTAGCGGGGATTATTACAATGAGCAGTTCTTC.